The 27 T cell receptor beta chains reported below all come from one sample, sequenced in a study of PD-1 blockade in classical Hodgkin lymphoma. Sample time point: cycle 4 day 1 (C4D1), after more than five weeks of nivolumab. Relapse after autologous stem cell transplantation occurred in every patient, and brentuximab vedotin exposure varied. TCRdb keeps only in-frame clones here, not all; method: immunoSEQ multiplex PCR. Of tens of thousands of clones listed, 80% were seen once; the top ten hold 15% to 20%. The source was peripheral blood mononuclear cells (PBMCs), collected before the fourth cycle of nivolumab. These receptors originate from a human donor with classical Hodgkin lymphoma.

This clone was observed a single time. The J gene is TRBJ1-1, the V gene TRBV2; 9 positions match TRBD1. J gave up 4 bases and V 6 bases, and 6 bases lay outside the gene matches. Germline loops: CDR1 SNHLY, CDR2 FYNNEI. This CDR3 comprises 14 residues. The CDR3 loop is CASSRDREGTEAFF. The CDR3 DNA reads TGTGCCAGCAGCCGGGACAGGGAGGGCACTGAAGCTTTCTTT.

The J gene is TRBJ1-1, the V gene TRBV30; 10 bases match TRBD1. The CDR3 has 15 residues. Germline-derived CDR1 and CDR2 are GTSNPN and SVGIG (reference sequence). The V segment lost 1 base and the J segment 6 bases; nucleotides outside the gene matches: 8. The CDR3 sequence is CAWSAPGQGLAEAFF. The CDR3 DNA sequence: TGTGCCTGGAGTGCTCCGGGACAGGGGTTAGCTGAAGCTTTCTTT.

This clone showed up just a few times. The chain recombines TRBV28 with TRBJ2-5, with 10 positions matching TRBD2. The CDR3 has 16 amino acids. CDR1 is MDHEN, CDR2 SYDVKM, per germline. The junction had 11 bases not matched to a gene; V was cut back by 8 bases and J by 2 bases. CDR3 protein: CASGVGSGRGQETQYF. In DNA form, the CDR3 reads TGTGCCAGCGGAGTGGGCAGCGGGAGGGGGCAAGAGACCCAGTACTTC.

The CDR3 DNA is TGTGCCAGTAGGGAGACAGGCCATGGAGCCAACGTCCTGACTTTC. Translated, it gives CASRETGHGANVLTF. The gene calls are TRBV19 and TRBJ2-6; weak D call: TRBD1 (6 bases). This CDR3 spans 15 amino acids. Germline V CDR1 and CDR2: LNHDA, SQIVND (reference sequence). V was cut by 6 bases and J by 7 bases, with 16 bases left in between.

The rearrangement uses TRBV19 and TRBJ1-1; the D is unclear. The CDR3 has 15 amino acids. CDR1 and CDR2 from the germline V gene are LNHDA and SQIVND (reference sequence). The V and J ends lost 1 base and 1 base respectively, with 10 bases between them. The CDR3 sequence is CASSIAVSANTEAFF. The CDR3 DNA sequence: TGTGCCAGTAGTATAGCCGTCTCGGCGAACACTGAAGCTTTCTTT.

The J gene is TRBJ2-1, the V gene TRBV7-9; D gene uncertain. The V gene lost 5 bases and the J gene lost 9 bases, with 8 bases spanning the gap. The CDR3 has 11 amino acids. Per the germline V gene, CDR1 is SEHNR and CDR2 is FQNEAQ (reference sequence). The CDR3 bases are TGTGCCAGCAGCCCCCCCCTTGAGCAGTTCTTC. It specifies CASSPPLEQFF.

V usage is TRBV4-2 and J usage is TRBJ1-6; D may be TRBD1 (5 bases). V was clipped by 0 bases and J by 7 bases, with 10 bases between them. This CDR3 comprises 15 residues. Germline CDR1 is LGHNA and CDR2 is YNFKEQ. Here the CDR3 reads CASSQEVGANSPLHF. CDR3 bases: TGTGCCAGCAGCCAAGAAGTCGGGGCCAATTCACCCCTCCACTTT.

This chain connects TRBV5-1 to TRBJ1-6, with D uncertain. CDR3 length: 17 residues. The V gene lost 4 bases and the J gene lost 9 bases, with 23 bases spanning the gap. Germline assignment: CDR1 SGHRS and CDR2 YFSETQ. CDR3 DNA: TGCGCCAGCAGCCCACCTGGGCCGCAGGCCCTTACTTCACCCCTCCACTTT. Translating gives CASSPPGPQALTSPLHF. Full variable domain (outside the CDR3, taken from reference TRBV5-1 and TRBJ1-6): KAGVTQTPRYLIKTRGQQVTLSCSPISGHRSVSWYQQTPGQGLQFLFEYFSETQRNKGNFPGRFSGRQFSNSRSEMNVSTLELGDSALYLCASSPPGPQALTSPLHFGNGTRLTVT.

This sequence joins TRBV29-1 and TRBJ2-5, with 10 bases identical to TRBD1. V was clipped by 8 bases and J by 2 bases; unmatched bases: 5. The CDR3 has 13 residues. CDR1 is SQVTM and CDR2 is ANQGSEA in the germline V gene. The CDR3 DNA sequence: TGCAGCAACCGGGACAGGGGTCAAGAGACCCAGTACTTC. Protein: CSNRDRGQETQYF.

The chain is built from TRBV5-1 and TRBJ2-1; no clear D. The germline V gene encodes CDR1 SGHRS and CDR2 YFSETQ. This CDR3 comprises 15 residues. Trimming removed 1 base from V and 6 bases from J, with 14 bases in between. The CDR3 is CASSLWASLTNEQFF. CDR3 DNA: TGCGCCAGCAGCTTGTGGGCTAGTCTCACCAATGAGCAGTTCTTC.

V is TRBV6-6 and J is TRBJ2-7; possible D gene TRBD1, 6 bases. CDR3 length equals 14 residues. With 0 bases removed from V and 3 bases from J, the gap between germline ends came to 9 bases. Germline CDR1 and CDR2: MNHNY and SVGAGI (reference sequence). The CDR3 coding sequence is TGTGCCAGCAGTTACTCGGGGGCCAACTACGAGCAGTACTTC. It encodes CASSYSGANYEQYF.

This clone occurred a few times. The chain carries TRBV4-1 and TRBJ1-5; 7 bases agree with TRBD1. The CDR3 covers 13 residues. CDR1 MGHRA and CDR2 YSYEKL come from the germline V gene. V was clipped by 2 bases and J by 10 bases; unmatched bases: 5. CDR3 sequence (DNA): TGCGCCAGCAGCCAAAATGACAGGGATCCCCAGCATTTT. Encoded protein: CASSQNDRDPQHF.

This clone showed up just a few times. CDR3 bases: TGTGCCAGCAGCCAAGGTTGGGACAGGGGCACAGATACGCAGTATTTT. Its protein product is CASSQGWDRGTDTQYF. J is TRBJ2-3 and V is TRBV14, with 9 bases identical to TRBD1. Germline CDR1 SGHDN, CDR2 FVKESK. The CDR3 covers 16 residues. The junction had 3 bases not matched to a gene; V was cut back by 1 base and J by 1 base.

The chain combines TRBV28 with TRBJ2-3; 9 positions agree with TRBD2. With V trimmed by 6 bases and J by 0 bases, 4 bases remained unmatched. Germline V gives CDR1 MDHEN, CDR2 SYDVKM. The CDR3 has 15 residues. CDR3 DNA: TGTGCCAGCAGAGCGGGGGGCTATAGCACAGATACGCAGTATTTT. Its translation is CASRAGGYSTDTQYF.

CDR3 sequence reads: CASSVEGDSFSPLHF. CDR3 nucleotide sequence: TGTGCCAGCAGCGTAGAGGGGGACAGCTTTTCACCCCTCCACTTT. This sequence joins TRBV9 and TRBJ1-6; 7 bases match TRBD1. The CDR3 loop spans 15 amino acids. The trim removed 0 bases at V and 9 bases at J, leaving 6 bases unmatched. Germline assignment: CDR1 SGDLS and CDR2 YYNGEE.

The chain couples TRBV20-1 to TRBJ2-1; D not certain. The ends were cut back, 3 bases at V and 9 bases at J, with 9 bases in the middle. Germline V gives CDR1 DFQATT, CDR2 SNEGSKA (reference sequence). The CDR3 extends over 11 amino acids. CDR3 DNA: TGCAGTGCTAGGGTAACCACTGAGCAGTTCTTC. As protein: CSARVTTEQFF.

The CDR3 is CASYSKEKVQEELQETQYF. The CDR3 DNA is TGTGCCAGCTACAGCAAAGAGAAGGTACAGGAAGAATTGCAAGAGACCCAGTACTTC. This chain uses TRBV21-1 with TRBJ2-5; TRBD1, as called in the table, went unchecked against the DNA. TRBV21-1 is deemed a pseudogene. The CDR3 loop spans 19 amino acids.

CDR3 in DNA: TGTGCCAGCAGTTTTGGGGGGGGCTACGAGCAGTACTTC. Amino acids: CASSFGGGYEQYF. The genes are TRBV27 and TRBJ2-7; 7 bases map to TRBD2. The CDR3 runs to 13 residues. Losses at the gene ends were 3 bases for V and 3 bases for J; bases not matched to a gene: 2. Per the germline V gene, CDR1 is MNHEY and CDR2 is SMNVEV (reference sequence).

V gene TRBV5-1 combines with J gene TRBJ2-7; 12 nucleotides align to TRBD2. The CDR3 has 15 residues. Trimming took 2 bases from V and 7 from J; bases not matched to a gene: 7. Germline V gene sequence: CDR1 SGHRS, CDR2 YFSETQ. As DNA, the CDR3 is TGCGCCAGCAGCTTCCTAGCGGGAGGGTCTGGAGAGCAGTACTTC. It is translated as CASSFLAGGSGEQYF.

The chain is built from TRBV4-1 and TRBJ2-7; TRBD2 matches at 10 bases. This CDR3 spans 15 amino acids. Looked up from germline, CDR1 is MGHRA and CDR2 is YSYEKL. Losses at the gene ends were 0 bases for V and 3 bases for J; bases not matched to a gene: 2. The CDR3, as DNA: TGCGCCAGCAGCCAAGAGGGACTAGCGTACTACGAGCAGTACTTC. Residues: CASSQEGLAYYEQYF.

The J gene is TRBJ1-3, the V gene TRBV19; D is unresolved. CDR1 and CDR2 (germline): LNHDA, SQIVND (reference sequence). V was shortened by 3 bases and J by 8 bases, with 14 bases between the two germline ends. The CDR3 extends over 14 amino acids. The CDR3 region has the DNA TGTGCCAGTAGTATCCATATTGCAGCTGACACCATATATTTT. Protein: CASSIHIAADTIYF.

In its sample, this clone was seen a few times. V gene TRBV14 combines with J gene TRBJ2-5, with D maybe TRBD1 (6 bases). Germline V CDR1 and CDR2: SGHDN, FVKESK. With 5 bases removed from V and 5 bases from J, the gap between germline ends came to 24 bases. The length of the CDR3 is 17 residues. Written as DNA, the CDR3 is TGTGCCAGCAGCGCCTTCCAGGGGACGAGTTTGGGGGAGACCCAGTACTTC. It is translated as CASSAFQGTSLGETQYF.

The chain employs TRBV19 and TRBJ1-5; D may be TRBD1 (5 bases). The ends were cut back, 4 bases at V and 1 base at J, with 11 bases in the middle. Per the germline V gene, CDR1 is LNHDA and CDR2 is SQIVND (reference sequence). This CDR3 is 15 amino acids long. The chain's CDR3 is CASSRDSLSNQPQHF. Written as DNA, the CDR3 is TGTGCCAGTAGTAGAGACAGCCTAAGCAATCAGCCCCAGCATTTT.

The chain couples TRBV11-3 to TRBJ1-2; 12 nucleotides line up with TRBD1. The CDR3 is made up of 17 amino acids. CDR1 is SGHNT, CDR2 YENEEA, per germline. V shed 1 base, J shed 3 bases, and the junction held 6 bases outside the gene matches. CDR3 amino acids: CASSLGPGTGGDYGYTF. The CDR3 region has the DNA TGTGCCAGCAGCTTAGGCCCCGGGACAGGGGGCGACTATGGCTACACCTTC.

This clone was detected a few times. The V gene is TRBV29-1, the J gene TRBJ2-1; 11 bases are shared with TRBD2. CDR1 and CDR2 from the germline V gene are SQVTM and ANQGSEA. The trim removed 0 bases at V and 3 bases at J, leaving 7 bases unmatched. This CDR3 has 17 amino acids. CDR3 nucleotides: TGCAGCGTTGAAGACACTACTAGCGGGGGATACTACAATGAGCAGTTCTTC. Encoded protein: CSVEDTTSGGYYNEQFF.

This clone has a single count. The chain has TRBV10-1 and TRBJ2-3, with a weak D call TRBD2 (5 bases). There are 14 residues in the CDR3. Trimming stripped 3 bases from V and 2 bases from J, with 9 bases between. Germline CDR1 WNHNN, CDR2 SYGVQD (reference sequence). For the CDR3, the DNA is TGCGCCAGCAGTGAAAGCGGATACACAGATACGCAGTATTTT. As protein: CASSESGYTDTQYF.

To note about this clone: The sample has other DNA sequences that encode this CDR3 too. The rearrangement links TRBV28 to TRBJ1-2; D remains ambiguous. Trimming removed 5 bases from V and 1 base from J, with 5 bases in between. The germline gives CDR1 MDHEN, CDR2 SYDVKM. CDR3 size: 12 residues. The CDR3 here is CASSPLNYGYTF. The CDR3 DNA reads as TGTGCCAGCAGTCCACTTAACTATGGCTACACCTTC.